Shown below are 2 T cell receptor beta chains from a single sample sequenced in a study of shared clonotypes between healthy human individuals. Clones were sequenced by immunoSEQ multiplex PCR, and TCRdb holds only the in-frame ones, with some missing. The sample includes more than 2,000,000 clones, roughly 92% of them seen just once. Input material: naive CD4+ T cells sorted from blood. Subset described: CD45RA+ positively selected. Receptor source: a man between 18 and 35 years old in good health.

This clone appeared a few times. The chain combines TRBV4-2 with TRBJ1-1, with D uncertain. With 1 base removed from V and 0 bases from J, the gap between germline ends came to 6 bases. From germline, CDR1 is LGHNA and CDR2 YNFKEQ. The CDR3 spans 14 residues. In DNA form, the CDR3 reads TGTGCCAGCAGCCAAGGGTCAGTGAACACTGAAGCTTTCTTT. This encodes CASSQGSVNTEAFF.

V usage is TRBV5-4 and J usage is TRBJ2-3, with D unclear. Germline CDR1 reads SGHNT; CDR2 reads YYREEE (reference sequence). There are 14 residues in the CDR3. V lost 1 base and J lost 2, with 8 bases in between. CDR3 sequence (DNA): TGTGCCAGCAGCTTGTTCGGATCCACAGATACGCAGTATTTT. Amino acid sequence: CASSLFGSTDTQYF.